The rows below give T cell receptor beta chains drawn from one sample of a study of PD-L1 blockade in urothelial cancer. Clones were sequenced by immunoSEQ multiplex PCR, and TCRdb holds only the in-frame ones, with some missing. The sample holds some 56,000 clones, less than 90% seen once. This specimen consisted of PBMCs, obtained around atezolizumab (anti-PD-L1) treatment. These receptors originate from a man between 65 and 80 years old with urothelial cancer. The CDR3 runs from the conserved cysteine through the conserved F or W. A D gene is named only where the DNA matches it firmly. The size entry is marked missing in some rows and otherwise reads once, few, many or a size class.

clone_size j_call v_call d_call cdr3_aa cdr3_nt
- TRBJ2-5 TRBV14 - CASSQEGWPETQYF TGTGCCAGCAGCCAGGAGGGATGGCCCGAGACCCAGTACTTC
- TRBJ1-4 TRBV10-3 TRBD1 CAISAGTGGLLNEKLFF TGTGCCATCAGTGCGGGGACAGGGGGCCTCCTCAATGAAAAACTGTTTTTT
- TRBJ1-4 TRBV21-1 - CASMRELFF TGTGCCAGCATGAGGGAACTGTTTTTT
once TRBJ2-3 TRBV5-4 - CATEQGPTDTQYF TGTGCCACTGAGCAGGGTCCCACAGATACGCAGTATTTT
- TRBJ2-1 TRBV5-1 - CASSFSPDSGEQFF TGCGCCAGCAGCTTTTCCCCCGACTCGGGTGAGCAGTTCTTC
- TRBJ2-7 TRBV7-8 - CASSFNSMSYEQYF TGTGCCAGCAGCTTCAACAGCATGTCGTACGAGCAGTACTTC
- TRBJ2-1 TRBV6-1 TRBD2 CASSEVAGGEGEQFF TGTGCCAGCAGTGAGGTAGCGGGAGGGGAGGGTGAGCAGTTCTTC
- TRBJ2-1 TRBV5-1 - CASSSTRSNEQFF TGCGCCAGCAGCTCTACTCGGTCCAATGAGCAGTTCTTC
once TRBJ2-1 TRBV7-8 TRBD2 CASSPLAAWSNEQFF TGTGCCAGCAGCCCACTAGCGGCATGGAGCAATGAGCAGTTCTTC
- TRBJ2-5 TRBV2 TRBD1 CASSAGQIARETQYF TGTGCCAGCAGTGCGGGACAGATCGCCCGGGAGACCCAGTACTTC
once TRBJ2-1 TRBV13 TRBD1 CASSLLGQSDEQFF TGTGCCAGCAGCTTACTGGGACAGTCGGATGAGCAGTTCTTC
- TRBJ1-5 TRBV6-1 TRBD1 CASSEGAGGQPQHF TGTGCCAGCAGTGAAGGGGCAGGGGGTCAGCCCCAGCATTTT
- TRBJ2-7 TRBV6-5 TRBD2 CASSRLADTYEQYF TGTGCCAGCAGTCGACTAGCGGATACCTACGAGCAGTACTTC
- TRBJ1-2 TRBV30 TRBD1 CAWRDWTGEDYGYTF TGTGCCTGGAGGGACTGGACAGGGGAAGATTATGGCTACACCTTC
- TRBJ2-1 TRBV21-1 - CASSLVPPSGNHEQFF TGTGCCAGCAGCCTGGTTCCTCCCAGCGGGAACCATGAGCAGTTCTTC
- TRBJ2-1 TRBV14 TRBD2 CASSIAGGRWNEQFF TGTGCCAGCAGTATAGCGGGAGGCCGGTGGAATGAGCAGTTCTTC
- TRBJ1-1 TRBV6-5 TRBD1 CASSSPGQGVTEAFF TGTGCCAGCAGCTCCCCGGGACAGGGTGTCACTGAAGCTTTCTTT
once TRBJ1-3 TRBV19 - CASRQSVTVSGNTIYF TGTGCCAGTAGACAATCGGTTACAGTCTCTGGAAACACCATATATTTT
- TRBJ2-7 TRBV7-8 TRBD2 CASSPGLAGPYEQYF TGTGCCAGCAGCCCGGGACTAGCGGGTCCCTACGAGCAGTACTTC
- TRBJ2-1 TRBV5-4 - CASSLAQNNEQFF TGTGCCAGCAGCTTGGCCCAAAACAATGAGCAGTTCTTC
- TRBJ2-1 TRBV5-4 TRBD2 CASSQGTRGNEQFF TGTGCCAGCAGCCAAGGGACTAGGGGGAATGAGCAGTTCTTC
- TRBJ2-7 TRBV6-1 - CASSEARSPIYEQYF TGTGCCAGCAGTGAAGCGCGATCCCCGATTTACGAGCAGTACTTC
- TRBJ2-2 TRBV7-6 TRBD2 CASSSTGSGRFSGELFF TGTGCCAGCAGCTCCACCGGTAGCGGGAGGTTCTCCGGGGAGCTGTTTTTT
- TRBJ2-7 TRBV5-1 - CASSWGELPAYEQYF TGCGCCAGCAGCTGGGGGGAGCTCCCAGCCTACGAGCAGTACTTC
few TRBJ2-6 TRBV9 - CASSVDGNSGANVLTF TGTGCCAGCAGCGTAGACGGGAACTCTGGGGCCAACGTCCTGACTTTC
- TRBJ1-4 TRBV4-2 TRBD1 CASSPTGTGGEKLFF TGTGCCAGCAGCCCCACCGGGACAGGGGGTGAAAAACTGTTTTTT
- TRBJ1-1 TRBV18 TRBD1 CASSPPGAGGTEAFF TGTGCCAGCTCACCACCTGGGGCAGGGGGCACTGAAGCTTTCTTT
- TRBJ1-1 TRBV5-6 - CASSPGGGRGAFF TGTGCCAGCAGCCCTGGAGGAGGCAGGGGAGCTTTCTTT
- TRBJ2-1 TRBV29-1 TRBD2 CSARGTSGSPHNEQFF TGCAGCGCCCGGGGGACTAGCGGGAGTCCCCACAATGAGCAGTTCTTC
- TRBJ1-4 TRBV7-7 TRBD1 CASSSGQNEKLFF TGTGCTAGCAGCTCGGGACAGAATGAAAAACTGTTTTTT